This T cell receptor (beta chain) was obtained from a study of shared clonotypes between healthy human individuals. Unsorted PBMC contributed 250 to 300 ng DNA, 30,000 or so T cell genomes, to each replicate PCR. Under the authors' procedure: ImmunoSEQ sequences covered only the junction and lacked quality scores; filtering therefore differed. Clones were sequenced by immunoSEQ multiplex PCR, and TCRdb holds only the in-frame ones, with some missing. V and J calls and clone size are given by that table; D and trimming were obtained from the DNA. Of about 450,000 clones in the sample, about four fifths were seen once. Donors had no recently reported acute infections or vaccinations and were HIV-negative. Sequenced: PBMCs. This clonotype originated in a woman in her thirties or forties in good health. Some clones in this sample may be carry-over from other donors' samples.

The CDR3 DNA reads as TGCGCCAGCACATCACTAAACTATGGCTACACCTTC. Translated: CASTSLNYGYTF. The J gene is TRBJ1-2, the V gene TRBV23-1; no definite D call. TRBV23-1 is known as an ORF, though its function is uncertain. V lost 7 bases and J 2 bases, leaving 8 bases between the germline ends. This CDR3 is 12 amino acids long.